This T cell receptor beta chain was captured in a study of T cell clonotyping in hematopoietic cell transplantation (dated by TCRdb to about 2021). In the study overall: The study collected 130 to 150 blood samples from some 33 consecutive transplant recipients and their related donors. Recruitment of patients ran from late 2015 to early 2017, and follow-up continued until late 2020 or until death. Overall results and qualifications from the work: The sample size was limited, and because cells were not sorted, the contributions of CD4 and CD8 repertoires could not be separated. Inverse Simpson Index values from donors and from recipients before transplant predicted broader TCR repertoire diversity after transplant. Recipient TCR diversity fell after transplant, with pathologically expanded clonotypes rising progressively from day 30 to day 180. Recipient repertoires showed only a small fraction of overlap with donor repertoires, and over 97% appeared de novo at the given depth.

V is pruned by 9 bases and J by 4 bases, leaving 3 bases of the junction without a gene match. The CDR3 sequence holds 12 residues, the cysteine and phenylalanine included. Kept here is only the CDR3 DNA, which spans 36 bases and is read in frame from base 1. Taken from the germline V gene (reference sequence), the CDR1 and CDR2 loops are LNHDA and SQIVND. This clone was seen a few times. Its specific antigen is unknown. The record has no base qualities; no much larger clone is one base away. What this sample's time point label stands for: 180 days after allo-HCT. Recipient blood was collected about 28 days before transplant and at days 30, 100 and 180 after transplant. Nuclei Lysis Solution was used to extract genomic DNA from fresh or cryopreserved unfractionated peripheral blood mononuclear cells. TCR beta CDR3 regions were amplified from genomic DNA with the immunoSEQ assay, a bias-controlled multiplex PCR using V- and J-specific primers. A second PCR step added a proprietary barcode and Illumina adapter sequences to the CDR3 amplicons. An Illumina MiSeq instrument was used for sequencing of the CDR3 libraries. In the paper's pipeline: Export and quality control were handled in immunoSEQ Analyzer 3.0, while downstream analyses relied on R Bioconductor and Immunarch. Only productive rearrangements in the normalized downsampled data set were used to calculate repertoire metrics. In the normalized cohort, clonotypes with more than 5 templates were defined as pathologically expanded. Repertoire diversity was measured with the Inverse Simpson Index. CMV-specificity analyses were carried out on the non-normalized data set to capture all clonotypes. The table comes from immuneACCESS by way of TCRdb, which keeps in-frame sequences with V and J called. Part of the clones is missing from these tables; in studies checked, under half for an unresolved V gene and the rest for unknown reasons. V and J calls and clone size are copied from that table; D and trimming were computed from the DNA. Recorded for this sample are 5,500 to 7,000 clones; about 86% of them occurred a single time. Roughly 15% of the sample is taken by the ten largest.

The chain was built from TRBV19 and TRBJ1-5; 7 junctional bases match TRBD1. The sample here was peripheral blood mononuclear cells, taken 180 days after allogeneic stem cell transplant. The source of this sequence is a female patient aged 45 to 65 who had an allogeneic stem cell transplant from an unrelated donor, so the T cells may come from the graft donor. Some clones in this sample may be carry-over from other donors' samples. The CDR3 corresponds to CASRQGNQPQHF. The nucleotides are TGTGCCAGCCGACAGGGTAATCAGCCCCAGCATTTT.